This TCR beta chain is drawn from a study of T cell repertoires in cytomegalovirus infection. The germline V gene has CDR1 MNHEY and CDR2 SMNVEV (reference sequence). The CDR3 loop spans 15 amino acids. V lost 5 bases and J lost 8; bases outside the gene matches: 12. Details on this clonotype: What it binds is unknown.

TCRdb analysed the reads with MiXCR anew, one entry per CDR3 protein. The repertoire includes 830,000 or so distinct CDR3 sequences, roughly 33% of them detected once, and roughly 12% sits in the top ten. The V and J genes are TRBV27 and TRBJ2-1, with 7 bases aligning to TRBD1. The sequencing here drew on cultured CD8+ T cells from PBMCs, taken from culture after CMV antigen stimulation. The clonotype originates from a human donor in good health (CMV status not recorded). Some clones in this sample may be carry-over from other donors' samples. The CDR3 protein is CASSERQGPLHEQFF. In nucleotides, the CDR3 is TGTGCCAGCAGTGAGAGACAGGGTCCCCTCCATGAGCAGTTCTTC.